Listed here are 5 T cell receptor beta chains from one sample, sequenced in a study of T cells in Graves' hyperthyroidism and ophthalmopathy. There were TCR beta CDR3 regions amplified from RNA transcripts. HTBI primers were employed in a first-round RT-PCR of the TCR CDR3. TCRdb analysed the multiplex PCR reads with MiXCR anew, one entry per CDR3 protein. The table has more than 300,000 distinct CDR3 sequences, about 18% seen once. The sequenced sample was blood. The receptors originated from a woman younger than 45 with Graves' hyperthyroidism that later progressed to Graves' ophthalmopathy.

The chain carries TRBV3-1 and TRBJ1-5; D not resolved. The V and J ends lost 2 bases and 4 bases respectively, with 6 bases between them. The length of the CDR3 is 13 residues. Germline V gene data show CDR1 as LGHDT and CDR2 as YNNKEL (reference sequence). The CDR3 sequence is CASSQYLNQPQHF. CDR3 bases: TGTGCCAGCAGCCAATATCTAAATCAGCCCCAGCATTTT.

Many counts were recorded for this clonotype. The CDR3 DNA sequence: TGTGCCAGCAGTTACCTGGGACAGAACACTGAAGCTTTCTTT. Its translation is CASSYLGQNTEAFF. V and J are TRBV6-5 and TRBJ1-1; tentatively, D is TRBD1 (6 bases). Germline V gives CDR1 MNHEY, CDR2 SVGAGI. Trimming shortened V by 2 bases and J by 1 base, and 8 bases separated the two germline ends. This CDR3 has 14 amino acids.

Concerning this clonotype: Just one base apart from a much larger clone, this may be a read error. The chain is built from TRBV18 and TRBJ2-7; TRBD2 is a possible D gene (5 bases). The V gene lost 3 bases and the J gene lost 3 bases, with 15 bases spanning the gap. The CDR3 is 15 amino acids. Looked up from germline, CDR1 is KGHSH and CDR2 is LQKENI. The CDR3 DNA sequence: TGTGCCAGCTCACCTACCGGGAAAGGGCTCTACGAGCAGTACTTC. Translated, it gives CASSPTGKGLYEQYF.

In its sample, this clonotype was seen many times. Here the CDR3 DNA reads TGTGCCAGCAGCGAAGACAGGGGTAATTCACCCCTCCACTTT. Translation: CASSEDRGNSPLHF. The chain uses TRBV13 and TRBJ1-6; 8 positions match TRBD1. Germline V gene sequence: CDR1 PRHDT, CDR2 FYEKMQ (reference sequence). J was trimmed by 6 bases and V by 5 bases; bases with no gene match: 3. The CDR3 is 14 residues long. Full variable domain (outside the CDR3, taken from reference TRBV13 and TRBJ1-6): AAGVIQSPRHLIKEKRETATLKCYPIPRHDTVYWYQQGPGQDPQFLISFYEKMQSDKGSIPDRFSAQQFSDYHSELNMSSLELGDSALYFCASSEDRGNSPLHFGNGTRLTVT.

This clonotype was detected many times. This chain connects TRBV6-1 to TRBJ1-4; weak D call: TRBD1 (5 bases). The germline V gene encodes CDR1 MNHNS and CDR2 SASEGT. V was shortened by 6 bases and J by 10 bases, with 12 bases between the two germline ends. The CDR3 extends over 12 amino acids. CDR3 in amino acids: CASRTGRGKLFF. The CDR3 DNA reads TGTGCCAGCAGGACGGGGCGGGGAAAACTGTTTTTT.